This T cell receptor beta chain is from a study of identical twins. Study-level findings and limits: Those out-of-frame alpha sequences shared by twins showed an excess of low generation probability.

Through template switching, a universal primer site was introduced, and the cDNA contained unique molecular identifiers. Using its own MiXCR run on the 5' RACE reads, TCRdb lists one record per CDR3 protein. This sample has approximately 890,000 distinct CDR3 sequences, with 12% found just once. This clonotype was detected ten times or more. No antigen is known for it. The germline V gene has CDR1 SQVTM and CDR2 ANQGSEA. The length of the CDR3 is 16 residues. V was clipped by 1 base and J by 5 bases, with 20 bases between them. In addition, the sample was reused for a study of yellow fever vaccine responses in identical twins.

Sequenced material: PBMCs. The receptor was isolated from a woman younger than 35 in good health. V is TRBV29-1 and J is TRBJ2-5; TRBD1 or TRBD2 may be the D gene (5 bases each). CDR3 sequence: CSVEALGVTRAETQYF. The CDR3 DNA reads TGCAGCGTTGAAGCCCTAGGGGTTACTAGAGCGGAGACCCAGTACTTC.